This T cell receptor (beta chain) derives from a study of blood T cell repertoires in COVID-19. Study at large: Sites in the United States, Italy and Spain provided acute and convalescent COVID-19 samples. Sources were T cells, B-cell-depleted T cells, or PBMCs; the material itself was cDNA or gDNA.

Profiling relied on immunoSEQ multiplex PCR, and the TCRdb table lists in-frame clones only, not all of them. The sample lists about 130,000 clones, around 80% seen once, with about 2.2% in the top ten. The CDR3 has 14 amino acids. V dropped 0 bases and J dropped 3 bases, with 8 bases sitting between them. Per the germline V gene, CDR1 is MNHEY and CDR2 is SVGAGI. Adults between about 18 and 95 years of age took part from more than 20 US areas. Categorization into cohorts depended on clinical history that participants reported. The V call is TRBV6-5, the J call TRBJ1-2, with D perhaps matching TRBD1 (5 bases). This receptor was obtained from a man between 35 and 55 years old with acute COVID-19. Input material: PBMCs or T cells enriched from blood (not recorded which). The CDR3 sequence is CASSYSGGHYGYTF. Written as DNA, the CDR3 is TGTGCCAGCAGTTACTCGGGGGGTCACTATGGCTACACCTTC.